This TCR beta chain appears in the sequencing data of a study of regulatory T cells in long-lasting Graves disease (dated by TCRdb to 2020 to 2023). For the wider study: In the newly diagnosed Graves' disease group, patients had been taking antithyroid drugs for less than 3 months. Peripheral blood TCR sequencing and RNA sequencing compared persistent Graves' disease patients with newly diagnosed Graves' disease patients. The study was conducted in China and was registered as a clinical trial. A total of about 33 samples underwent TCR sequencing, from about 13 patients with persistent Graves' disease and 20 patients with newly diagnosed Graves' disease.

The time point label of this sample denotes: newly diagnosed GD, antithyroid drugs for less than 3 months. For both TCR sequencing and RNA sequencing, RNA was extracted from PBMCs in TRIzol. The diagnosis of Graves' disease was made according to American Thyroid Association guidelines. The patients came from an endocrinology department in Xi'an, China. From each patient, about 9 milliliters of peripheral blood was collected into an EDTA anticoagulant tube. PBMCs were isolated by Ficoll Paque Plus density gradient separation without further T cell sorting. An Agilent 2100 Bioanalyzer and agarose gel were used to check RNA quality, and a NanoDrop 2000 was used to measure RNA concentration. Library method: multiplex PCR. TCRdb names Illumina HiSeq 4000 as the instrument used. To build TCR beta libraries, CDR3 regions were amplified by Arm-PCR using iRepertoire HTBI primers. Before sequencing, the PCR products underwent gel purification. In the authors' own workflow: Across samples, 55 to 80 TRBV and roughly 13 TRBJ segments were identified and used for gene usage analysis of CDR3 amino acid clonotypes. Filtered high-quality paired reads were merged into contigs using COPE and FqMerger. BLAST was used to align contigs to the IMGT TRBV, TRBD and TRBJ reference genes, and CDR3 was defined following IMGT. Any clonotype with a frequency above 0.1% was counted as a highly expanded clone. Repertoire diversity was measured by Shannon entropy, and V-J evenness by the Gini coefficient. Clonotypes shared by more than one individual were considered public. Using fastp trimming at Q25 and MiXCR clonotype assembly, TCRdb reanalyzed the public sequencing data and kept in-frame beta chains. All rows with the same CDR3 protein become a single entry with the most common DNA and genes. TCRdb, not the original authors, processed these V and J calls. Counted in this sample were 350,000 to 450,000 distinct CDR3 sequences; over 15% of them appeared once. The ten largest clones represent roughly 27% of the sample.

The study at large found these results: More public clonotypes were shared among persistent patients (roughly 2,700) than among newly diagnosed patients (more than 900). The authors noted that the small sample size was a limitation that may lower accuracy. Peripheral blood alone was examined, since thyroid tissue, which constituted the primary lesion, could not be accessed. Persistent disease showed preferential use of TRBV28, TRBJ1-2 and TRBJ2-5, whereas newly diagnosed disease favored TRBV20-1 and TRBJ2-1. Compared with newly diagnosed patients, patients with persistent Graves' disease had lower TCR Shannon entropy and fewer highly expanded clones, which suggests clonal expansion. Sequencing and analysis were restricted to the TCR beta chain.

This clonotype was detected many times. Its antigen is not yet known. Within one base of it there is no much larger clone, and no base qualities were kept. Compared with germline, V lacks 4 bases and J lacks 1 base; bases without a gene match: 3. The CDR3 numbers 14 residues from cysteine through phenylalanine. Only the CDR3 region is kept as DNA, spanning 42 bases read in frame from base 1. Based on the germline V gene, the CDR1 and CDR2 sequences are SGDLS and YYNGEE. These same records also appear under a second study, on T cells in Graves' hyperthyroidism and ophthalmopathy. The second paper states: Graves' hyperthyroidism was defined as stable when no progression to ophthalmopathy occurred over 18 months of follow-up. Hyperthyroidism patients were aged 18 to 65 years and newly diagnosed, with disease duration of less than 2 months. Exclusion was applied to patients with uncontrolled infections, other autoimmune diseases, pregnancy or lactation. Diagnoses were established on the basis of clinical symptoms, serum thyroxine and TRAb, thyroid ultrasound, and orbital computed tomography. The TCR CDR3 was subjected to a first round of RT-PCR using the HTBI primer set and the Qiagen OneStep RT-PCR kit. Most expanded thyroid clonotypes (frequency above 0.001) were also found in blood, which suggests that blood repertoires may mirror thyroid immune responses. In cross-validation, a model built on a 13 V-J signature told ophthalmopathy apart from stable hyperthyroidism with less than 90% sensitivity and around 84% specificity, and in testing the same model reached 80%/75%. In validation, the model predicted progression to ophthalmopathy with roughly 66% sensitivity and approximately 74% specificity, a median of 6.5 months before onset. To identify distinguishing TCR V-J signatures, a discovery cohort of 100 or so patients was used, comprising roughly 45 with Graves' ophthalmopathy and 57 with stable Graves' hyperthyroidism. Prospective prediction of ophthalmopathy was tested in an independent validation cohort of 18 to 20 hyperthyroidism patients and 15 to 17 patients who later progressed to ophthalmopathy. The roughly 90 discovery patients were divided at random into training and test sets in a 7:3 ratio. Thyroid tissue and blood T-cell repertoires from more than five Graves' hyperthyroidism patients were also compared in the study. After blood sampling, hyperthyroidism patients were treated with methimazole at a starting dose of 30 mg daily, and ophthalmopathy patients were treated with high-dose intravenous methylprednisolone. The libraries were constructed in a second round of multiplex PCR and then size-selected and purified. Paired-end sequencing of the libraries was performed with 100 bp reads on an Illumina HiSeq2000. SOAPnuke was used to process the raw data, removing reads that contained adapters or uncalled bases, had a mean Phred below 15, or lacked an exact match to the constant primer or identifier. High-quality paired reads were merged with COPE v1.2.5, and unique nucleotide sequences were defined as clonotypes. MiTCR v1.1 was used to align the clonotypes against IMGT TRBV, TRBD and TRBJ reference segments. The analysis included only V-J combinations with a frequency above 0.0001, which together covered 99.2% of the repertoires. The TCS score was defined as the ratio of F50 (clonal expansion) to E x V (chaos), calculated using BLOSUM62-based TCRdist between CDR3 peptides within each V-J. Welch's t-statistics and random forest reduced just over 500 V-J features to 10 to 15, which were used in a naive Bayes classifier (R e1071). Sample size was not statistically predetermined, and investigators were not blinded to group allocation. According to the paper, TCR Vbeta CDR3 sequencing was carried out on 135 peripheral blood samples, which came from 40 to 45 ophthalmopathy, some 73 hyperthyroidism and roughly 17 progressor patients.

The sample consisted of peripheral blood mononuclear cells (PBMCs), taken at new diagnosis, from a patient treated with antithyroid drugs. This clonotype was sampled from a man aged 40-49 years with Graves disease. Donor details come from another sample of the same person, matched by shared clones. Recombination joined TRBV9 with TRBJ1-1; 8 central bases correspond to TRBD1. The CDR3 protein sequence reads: CASSRQGRNTEAFF. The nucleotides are TGTGCCAGCAGCCGACAGGGGAGGAACACTGAAGCTTTCTTT.